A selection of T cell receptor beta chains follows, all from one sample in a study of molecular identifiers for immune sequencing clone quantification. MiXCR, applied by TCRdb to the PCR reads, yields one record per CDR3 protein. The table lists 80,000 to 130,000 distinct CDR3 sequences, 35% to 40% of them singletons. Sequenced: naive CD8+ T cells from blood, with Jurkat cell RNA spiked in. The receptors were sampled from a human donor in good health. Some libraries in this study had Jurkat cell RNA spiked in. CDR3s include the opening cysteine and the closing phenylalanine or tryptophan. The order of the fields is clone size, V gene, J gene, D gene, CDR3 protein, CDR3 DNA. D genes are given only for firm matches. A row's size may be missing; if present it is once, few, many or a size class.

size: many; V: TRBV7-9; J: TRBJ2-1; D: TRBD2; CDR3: CASSLGLTSGILNEQFF; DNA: TGTGCCAGCAGCCTGGGGTTGACTAGCGGGATCCTAAATGAGCAGTTCTTC
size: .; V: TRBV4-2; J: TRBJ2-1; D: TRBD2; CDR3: CASSQGAGTPSYNEQFF; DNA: TGTGCCAGCAGCCAGGGAGCGGGAACCCCATCCTACAATGAGCAGTTCTTC
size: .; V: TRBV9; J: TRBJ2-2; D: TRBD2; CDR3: CASSPTSAGESGELYF; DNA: TGTGCCAGCAGCCCCACTTCAGCGGGAGAGTCAGGGGAGCTGTATTTT
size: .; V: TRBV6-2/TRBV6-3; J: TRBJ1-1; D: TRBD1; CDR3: CASSYTRTGTTEAFF; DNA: TGTGCCAGCAGTTACACCAGGACAGGGACCACCGAAGCTTTCTTT
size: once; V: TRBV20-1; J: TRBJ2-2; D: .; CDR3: CCAQQTGELFF; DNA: TGCTGTGCACAACAGACCGGGGAGCTGTTTTTT
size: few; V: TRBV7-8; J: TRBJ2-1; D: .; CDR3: CASTPGRTFYNEQFF; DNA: TGTGCCAGCACCCCAGGAAGGACCTTCTACAATGAGCAGTTCTTC
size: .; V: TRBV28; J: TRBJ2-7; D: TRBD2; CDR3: CASRQTSGRAYEQYF; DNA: TGTGCCAGCAGGCAGACTAGCGGGAGGGCCTACGAGCAGTACTTC
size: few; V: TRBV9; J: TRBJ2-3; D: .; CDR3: CASSVVLTDTQYF; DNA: TGTGCCAGCAGCGTAGTTCTCACAGATACGCAGTATTTT
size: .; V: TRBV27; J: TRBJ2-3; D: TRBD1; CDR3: CASGQGGTQYF; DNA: TGTGCCAGCGGACAGGGCGGGACGCAGTATTTT
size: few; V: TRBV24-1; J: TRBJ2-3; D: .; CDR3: CATSDYGRADTQYF; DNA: TGTGCCACCAGTGATTATGGCCGGGCGGATACGCAGTATTTT
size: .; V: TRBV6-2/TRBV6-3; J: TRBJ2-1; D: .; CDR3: CASGAVINEQFF; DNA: TGTGCCAGCGGTGCGGTTATCAATGAGCAGTTCTTC
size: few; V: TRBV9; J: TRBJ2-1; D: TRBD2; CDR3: CASSGSRGGPDYNEQFF; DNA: TGTGCCAGCAGCGGAAGCCGGGGAGGGCCTGATTATAATGAGCAGTTCTTC
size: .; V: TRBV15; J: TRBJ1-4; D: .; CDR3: CATSRAGDYEKLFF; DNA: TGTGCCACCAGCAGAGCAGGGGATTACGAAAAACTGTTTTTT
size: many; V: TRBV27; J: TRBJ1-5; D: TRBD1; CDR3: CASSTGTGYQPQHF; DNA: TGTGCCAGCAGTACCGGGACAGGGTATCAGCCCCAGCATTTT
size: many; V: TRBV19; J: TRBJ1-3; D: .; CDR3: CASSYPFRTIGNTIYF; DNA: TGTGCCAGTAGTTACCCCTTCCGCACAATTGGAAACACCATATATTTT
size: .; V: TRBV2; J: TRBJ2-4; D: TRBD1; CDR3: CASIETGQYPFIQYF; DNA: TGTGCCAGCATTGAGACGGGACAGTACCCTTTTATTCAGTACTTC
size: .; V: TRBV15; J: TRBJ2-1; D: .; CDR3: CATSTDQGLRSSYNEQFF; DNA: TGTGCCACCAGCACGGACCAGGGCCTTCGGAGCTCCTACAATGAGCAGTTCTTC
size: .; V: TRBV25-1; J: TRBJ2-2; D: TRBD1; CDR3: CASRGGQGIGELFF; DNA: TGTGCCAGCAGGGGAGGACAGGGCATCGGGGAGCTGTTTTTT
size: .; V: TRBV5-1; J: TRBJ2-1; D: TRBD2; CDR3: CASSGSSGSSDEQSF; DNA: TGCGCCAGCAGCGGATCTAGCGGGAGTTCGGATGAGCAGTCCTTC
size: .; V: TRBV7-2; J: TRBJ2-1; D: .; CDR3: CASSLTRVVAGEQFF; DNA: TGTGCCAGCAGCTTAACCAGGGTAGTTGCGGGTGAGCAGTTCTTC
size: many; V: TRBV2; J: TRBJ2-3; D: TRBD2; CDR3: CASRGRAQYF; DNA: TGTGCCAGCCGCGGGAGGGCGCAGTATTTT
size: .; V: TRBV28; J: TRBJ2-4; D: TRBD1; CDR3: CAASGQGNIQYF; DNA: TGTGCCGCCTCAGGACAGGGAAACATTCAGTACTTC
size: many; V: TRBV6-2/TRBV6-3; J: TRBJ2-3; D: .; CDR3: CASAPLRTATDTQYF; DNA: TGTGCCAGCGCACCCCTAAGGACAGCGACAGATACGCAGTATTTT
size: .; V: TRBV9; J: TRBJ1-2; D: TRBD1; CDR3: CASSANRDRSLGGYTF; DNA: TGTGCCAGCAGCGCCAACCGGGACAGGTCGTTAGGAGGCTACACCTTC
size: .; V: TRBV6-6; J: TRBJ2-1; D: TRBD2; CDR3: CASSYPQHSGTRNDEQFF; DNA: TGTGCCAGCAGTTACCCTCAACATTCCGGGACTAGGAACGATGAGCAGTTCTTC
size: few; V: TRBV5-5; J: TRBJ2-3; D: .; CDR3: CASSLVGYTDTQYF; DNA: TGTGCCAGCAGCTTGGTGGGCTACACAGATACGCAGTATTTT
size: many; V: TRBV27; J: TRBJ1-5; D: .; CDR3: CASSPSGYNQPQHF; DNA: TGTGCCAGCAGTCCGTCAGGATATAATCAGCCCCAGCATTTT
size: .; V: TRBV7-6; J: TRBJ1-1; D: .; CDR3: CASSLGEGGTEAFF; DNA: TGTGCCAGCAGCTTAGGCGAGGGAGGTACTGAAGCTTTCTTT
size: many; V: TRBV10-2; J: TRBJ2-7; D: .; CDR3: CASSESGYEQYF; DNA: TGCGCCAGCAGTGAGTCGGGGTACGAGCAGTACTTC
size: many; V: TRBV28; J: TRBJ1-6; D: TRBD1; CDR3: CASSGVGQGARALHF; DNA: TGTGCCAGCTCAGGCGTGGGACAGGGGGCGCGGGCCCTCCACTTT
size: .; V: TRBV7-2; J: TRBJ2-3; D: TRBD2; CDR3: CASSLGTRAGATTDTQYF; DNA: TGTGCCAGCAGCTTAGGGACTCGGGCGGGAGCGACCACAGATACGCAGTATTTT
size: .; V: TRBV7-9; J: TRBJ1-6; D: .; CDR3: CASSTWTELNSPLLF; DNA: TGTGCCAGCAGCACCTGGACAGAGCTTAATTCACCCCTCCTCTTT
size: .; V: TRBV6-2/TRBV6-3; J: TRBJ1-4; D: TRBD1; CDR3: CASSYVVGQKNEKRFF; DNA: TGTGCCAGCAGTTACGTCGTGGGACAGAAGAATGAAAAACGGTTTTTT
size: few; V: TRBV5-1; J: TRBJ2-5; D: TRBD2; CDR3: CASSRGLAGQETQYF; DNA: TGCGCCAGCAGCCGGGGACTAGCGGGACAAGAGACCCAGTACTTC
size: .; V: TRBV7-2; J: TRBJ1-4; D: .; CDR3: CASSPNFSVEKLFF; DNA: TGTGCCAGCAGCCCGAATTTCTCGGTTGAAAAACTGTTTTTT
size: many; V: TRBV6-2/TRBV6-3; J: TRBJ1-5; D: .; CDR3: CASSYSSALSNQPQHF; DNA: TGTGCCAGCAGTTACTCGAGCGCGCTTAGCAATCAGCCCCAGCATTTT
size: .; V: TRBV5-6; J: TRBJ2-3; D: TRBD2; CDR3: CASSLFGLAGGIGPDTQYF; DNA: TGTGCCAGCAGCTTGTTTGGGCTAGCGGGAGGGATAGGGCCAGATACGCAGTATTTT
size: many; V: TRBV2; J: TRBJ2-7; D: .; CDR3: CASRLRKGASAEQYF; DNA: TGTGCCAGCAGGCTCCGAAAAGGGGCCTCGGCCGAGCAGTACTTC
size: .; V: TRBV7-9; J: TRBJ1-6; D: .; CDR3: CASSLALRGGNSPLHF; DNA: TGTGCCAGCAGCTTAGCGCTACGTGGGGGGAATTCACCCCTCCACTTT
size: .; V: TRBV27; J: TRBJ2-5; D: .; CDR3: CASSLSPSLSAQYF; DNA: TGTGCCAGCAGTTTATCGCCCTCGCTTAGTGCTCAGTACTTC
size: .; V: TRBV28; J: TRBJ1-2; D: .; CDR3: CASSFVGGYGYTF; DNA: TGTGCCAGCAGTTTCGTAGGGGGCTATGGCTACACCTTC
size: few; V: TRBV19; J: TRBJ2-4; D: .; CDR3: CASSLNRIIAKNIQYF; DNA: TGTGCCAGTAGTCTTAACAGGATTATAGCCAAAAACATTCAGTACTTC
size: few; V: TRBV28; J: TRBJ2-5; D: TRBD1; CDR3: CASSNPGQEETQYF; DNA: TGTGCCAGCAGTAACCCGGGACAGGAAGAGACCCAGTACTTC
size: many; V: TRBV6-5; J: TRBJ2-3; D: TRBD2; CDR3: CASSPWTSGTDTQYF; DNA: TGTGCCAGCAGTCCCTGGACTAGCGGCACAGATACGCAGTATTTT
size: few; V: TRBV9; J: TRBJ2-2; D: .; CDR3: CASSPWDGLNTGELFF; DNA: TGTGCCAGCAGCCCCTGGGACGGCCTCAACACCGGGGAGCTGTTTTTT
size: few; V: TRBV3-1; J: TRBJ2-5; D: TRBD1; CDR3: CASSPTGQETQYF; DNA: TGTGCCAGCAGCCCGACAGGGCAAGAGACCCAGTACTTC
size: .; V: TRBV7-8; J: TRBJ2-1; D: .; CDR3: CASSSTGIPSYNEQFF; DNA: TGTGCCAGCAGCTCAACTGGGATACCCTCCTACAATGAGCAGTTCTTC
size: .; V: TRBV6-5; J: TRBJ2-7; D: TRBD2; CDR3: CASSYAASGSSEQYF; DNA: TGTGCCAGCAGTTATGCGGCTAGCGGGAGTTCCGAGCAGTACTTC